These 3 T cell receptor beta chains came from one sample sequenced in a study of control samples from healthy donors and cancer patients. Assay: immunoSEQ multiplex PCR; the TCRdb copy retains only in-frame clones and omits some. The data hold roughly 170,000 clones, with approximately 92% observed a single time. Material: blood. The receptor set was obtained from a woman aged 40 to 49 in good health.

The chain has TRBV20-1 and TRBJ2-5; D may be TRBD2 (6 bases). The CDR3 extends over 15 amino acids. V dropped 3 bases and J dropped 4 bases, with 18 bases sitting between them. Germline values: CDR1 DFQATT, CDR2 SNEGSKA (reference sequence). The CDR3 loop is CSASGMAGSGETQYF. CDR3 bases: TGCAGTGCTAGTGGAATGGCGGGGTCTGGAGAGACCCAGTACTTC.

The chain carries TRBV9 and TRBJ1-4, with TRBD1 matching 7 bases. The CDR3 consists of 14 residues. After removal of 4 bases from V and 3 bases from J, the junction contained 3 bases not matched to a gene. The V gene's germline CDR1 is SGDLS and CDR2 YYNGEE. For the CDR3, the DNA is TGTGCCAGCAGCTTTCAGGGGGCTAATGAAAAACTGTTTTTT. Translating gives CASSFQGANEKLFF.

The gene calls are TRBV18 and TRBJ2-2, with D possibly matching TRBD2 (6 bases). The germline V gene has CDR1 KGHSH and CDR2 LQKENI. The CDR3 is 15 residues long. V was pared by 3 bases and J by 4 bases, with 12 bases between. CDR3 nucleotide sequence: TGTGCCAGCTCACCGGGGGGAGTGAGCACCGGGGAGCTGTTTTTT. This sequence encodes CASSPGGVSTGELFF.